Given below is one T cell receptor (beta chain) in context. No antigen is known for it. This entry belongs to a study of cytomegalovirus exposure and HLA in healthy donors. Both 60 Vbeta primers and 13 Jbeta primers went into the PCR. Repertoires were generated with immunoSEQ multiplex PCR, while TCRdb's copy carries only in-frame clones and drops some. The sample contains 150,000 to 200,000 clones, approximately 83% of which appear only once. Study-wide points: A later examination showed that TCR association rates differed by HLA locus, with DRB1 most and HLA-C fewest. As was reported, the HLA-A and HLA-B alleles of most subjects were accurately predicted from TCR beta sequences. Earlier analysis looked at TCR beta V segments, and most were productive about 87% or about 30% of the time.

This CDR3 spans 15 amino acids. Per the germline V gene, CDR1 is GTSNPN and CDR2 is SVGIG (reference sequence). The junction had 3 bases not matched to a gene; V was cut back by 1 base and J by 3 bases. This chain joins TRBV30 and TRBJ1-5; 10 bases are shared with TRBD1. Sequenced: PBMCs. The receptor's source is a boy younger than 10 in good health and CMV-seronegative. CDR3 sequence: CAWSAGQGYNQPQHF. The CDR3 DNA sequence: TGTGCCTGGAGTGCGGGACAGGGGTACAATCAGCCCCAGCATTTT.